The TCR beta chain described here comes from a study of shared clonotypes between healthy human individuals. Study in general: The study enrolled two women and a few men aged 18 to 49.

Germline CDR1 and CDR2: SQVTM and ANQGSEA. The CDR3 is made up of 17 amino acids. Trimming took off 4 bases at V and 2 bases at J, with 18 bases between the two ends. About 28,000 T cell genomes (about 300 ng DNA) went into each PBMC replicate. Produced via immunoSEQ multiplex PCR; TCRdb's table is partial and in-frame only. The sample contains 450,000 to 500,000 clones, about 82% of which appear only once. Donors comprised healthy HIV-negative adults lacking recent acute infections or vaccinations. Caucasian adults residing in Nashville, Tennessee made up all the donors. The chain is built from TRBV29-1 and TRBJ2-6; no definite D call. Sequenced: PBMCs. This TCR was sampled from a woman in her forties in good health. Some clones in this sample may be carry-over from other donors' samples. DNA of the CDR3: TGCAGCGTTGGACCCGGGTGGGGTATGACTGGGGCCAACGTCCTGACTTTC. This gives the protein CSVGPGWGMTGANVLTF. The whole variable domain, remainder taken from reference TRBV29-1 and TRBJ2-6, is SAVISQKPSRDICQRGTSLTIQCQVDSQVTMMFWYRQQPGQSLTLIATANQGSEATYESGFVIDKFPISRPNLTFSTLTVSNMSPEDSSIYLCSVGPGWGMTGANVLTFGAGSRLTVL.